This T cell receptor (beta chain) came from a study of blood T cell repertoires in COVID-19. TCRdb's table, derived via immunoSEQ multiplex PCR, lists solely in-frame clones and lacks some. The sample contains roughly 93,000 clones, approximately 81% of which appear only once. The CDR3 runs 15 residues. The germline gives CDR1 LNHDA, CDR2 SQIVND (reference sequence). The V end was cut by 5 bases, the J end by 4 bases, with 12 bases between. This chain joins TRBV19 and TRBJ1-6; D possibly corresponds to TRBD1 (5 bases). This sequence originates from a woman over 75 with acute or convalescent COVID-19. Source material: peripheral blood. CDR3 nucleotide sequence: TGTGCCAGTAGTCACCGACAGCATTATAATTCACCCCTCCACTTT. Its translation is CASSHRQHYNSPLHF.